The next 28 T cell receptor beta chains were all read from a single sample in a study of shared clonotypes between healthy human individuals. The protocol was immunoSEQ multiplex PCR, while the TCRdb copy is restricted to in-frame clones and leaves out a portion. Altogether over 1.5 million clones are present, approximately 98% being singletons, with the ten largest covering about 0.42%. The sample taken for sequencing was naive CD4+ T cells sorted from blood. Subset described: CD45RA+ positively selected. These receptor sequences come from a man aged 25 to 45 in good health.

The rearrangement links TRBV5-1 to TRBJ2-2; possibly TRBD1 or TRBD2 for D (5 bases each). The germline CDR1 and CDR2 sequences are SGHRS and YFSETQ. This CDR3 comprises 13 residues. Trimming left V 2 bases short and J 8 bases short, with 10 bases between. Here the CDR3 reads CASSFPGRGELFF. CDR3 in DNA: TGCGCCAGCAGCTTCCCAGGGAGAGGGGAGCTGTTTTTT.

J is TRBJ2-1 and V is TRBV7-2; D gene unclear. The CDR3 has 14 residues. V lost 1 base and J lost 7, with 11 bases in between. Germline V lookup: CDR1 SGHTA, CDR2 FQGNSA. CDR3 sequence reads: CASSLVRSANEQFF. As DNA, the CDR3 is TGTGCCAGCAGCTTAGTACGCTCGGCAAATGAGCAGTTCTTC.

The chain joins TRBV19 to TRBJ1-1; tentatively, D is TRBD1 (5 bases). V was cut by 1 base and J by 0 bases, with 9 bases left in between. The germline V gene encodes CDR1 LNHDA and CDR2 SQIVND (reference sequence). This CDR3 has 15 residues. Written as DNA, the CDR3 is TGTGCCAGTAGTATAGGGGCCAGGGTGAACACTGAAGCTTTCTTT. This translates into CASSIGARVNTEAFF.

The chain couples TRBV28 to TRBJ2-7; TRBD2 matches at 9 bases. This CDR3 contains 14 residues. The V gene's germline CDR1 is MDHEN and CDR2 SYDVKM. V lost 8 bases and J lost 5; bases outside the gene matches: 10. The CDR3 coding sequence is TGTGCCAGCTCTACCGGGACTAGCTCGAACGAGCAGTACTTC. Residues: CASSTGTSSNEQYF.

This chain connects TRBV6-1 to TRBJ2-4; 8 bases map to TRBD1. Germline CDR1 and CDR2: MNHNS and SASEGT. The J segment lost 0 bases and the V segment lost 4 bases, leaving 8 bases of the junction unmatched. The CDR3 totals 17 residues. CDR3 bases: TGTGCCAGCAGTGCTGGACAGGGAGGTGGAGCCAAAAACATTCAGTACTTC. It encodes CASSAGQGGGAKNIQYF.

The rearrangement links TRBV29-1 to TRBJ2-7; TRBD2 aligns across 7 bases. Germline CDR1 SQVTM, CDR2 ANQGSEA. V shed 5 bases and J 8 bases; nucleotides not matched to a gene: 12. The CDR3 has 13 amino acids. CDR3 residues: CSVSAGVGSQQYF. The CDR3 DNA follows: TGCAGCGTTTCCGCGGGAGTCGGGTCACAGCAGTACTTC.

This rearrangement joins TRBV5-4 to TRBJ2-3; D remains unclear. This CDR3 is 13 amino acids long. Germline CDR1 reads SGHNT; CDR2 reads YYREEE (reference sequence). Trimming left V 1 base short and J 3 bases short, with 6 bases between. CDR3 in amino acids: CASSLMGTDTQYF. For the CDR3, the DNA is TGTGCCAGCAGCTTGATGGGGACAGATACGCAGTATTTT.

This clone was seen just once. Additional DNA sequences in this sample encode the identical CDR3. This chain links TRBV15 with TRBJ2-7; 7 nucleotides agree with TRBD1. There are 14 residues in the CDR3. V lost 1 base to trimming and J lost 2 bases; unmatched junction nucleotides: 2. Germline V CDR1 and CDR2: LNHNV, YYDKDF (reference sequence). The CDR3: CATSRGGTAYEQYF. The CDR3 DNA reads as TGTGCCACCAGCAGAGGTGGGACAGCCTACGAGCAGTACTTC.

The chain recombines TRBV10-1 with TRBJ2-3; D is uncertain. From germline, CDR1 is WNHNN and CDR2 SYGVQD (reference sequence). Trimming stripped 2 bases from V and 6 bases from J, with 6 bases between. The CDR3 is 12 amino acids. The CDR3 region is CASSETFDTQYF. The CDR3 region has the DNA TGCGCCAGCAGTGAGACGTTCGATACGCAGTATTTT.

The V call is TRBV5-1, the J call TRBJ2-6; D uncertain. The CDR3 runs 15 residues. The germline V and J ends were trimmed by 4 bases and 0 bases, with 8 bases remaining between them. In germline, CDR1 is SGHRS, CDR2 YFSETQ. CDR3 nucleotide sequence: TGCGCCAGCAGCCCGACGGACTCTGGGGCCAACGTCCTGACTTTC. As protein: CASSPTDSGANVLTF.

The CDR3 spells CASSPGLAGSDTQYF. The CDR3 DNA is TGTGCCAGCTCACCGGGACTAGCGGGCTCAGATACGCAGTATTTT. The rearrangement links TRBV18 to TRBJ2-3, with 12 bases identical to TRBD2. Germline trimming cut 3 bases from V and 4 bases from J; bases unmatched to any gene: 2. CDR1 is KGHSH, CDR2 LQKENI, per germline. The CDR3 loop spans 15 amino acids.

This clone was observed a single time. The chain recombines TRBV11-3 with TRBJ2-7; D may be TRBD2 (5 bases). Germline assignment: CDR1 SGHNT and CDR2 YENEEA. V was clipped by 5 bases and J by 6 bases, with 14 bases between them. The CDR3 is made up of 13 amino acids. CDR3 in DNA: TGTGCCAGCAGCGCGGGCCCAACCGGCGAGCAGTACTTC. Its protein product is CASSAGPTGEQYF. The variable domain in full, completed from reference TRBV11-3 and TRBJ2-7, reads EAGVVQSPRYKIIEKKQPVAFWCNPISGHNTLYWYLQNLGQGPELLIRYENEEAVDDSQLPKDRFSAERLKGVDSTLKIQPAELGDSAVYLCASSAGPTGEQYFGPGTRLTVT.

The chain carries TRBV10-3 and TRBJ2-7; D possibly corresponds to TRBD2 (6 bases). The CDR3 is made up of 17 amino acids. V shed 3 bases and J shed 4 bases, with 22 bases lying between them. Germline lookup yields CDR1 ENHRY and CDR2 SYGVKD. The CDR3 spells CAISEPTRGGLRYEQYF. CDR3 coding DNA: TGTGCCATCAGTGAACCGACAAGGGGAGGTTTGAGATACGAGCAGTACTTC.

This chain uses TRBV6-5 with TRBJ1-2; a weak D match, TRBD1 (5 bases). Germline V gives CDR1 MNHEY, CDR2 SVGAGI. V lost 2 bases and J 4 bases, leaving 14 bases between the germline ends. The CDR3 totals 15 residues. CDR3 region: CASSYGRGAIYGYTF. Written as DNA, the CDR3 is TGTGCCAGCAGTTACGGTCGAGGGGCGATCTATGGCTACACCTTC.

The chain uses TRBV29-1 and TRBJ1-2; D is perhaps TRBD1 (5 bases). Deletions cut 7 bases from V and 4 bases from J, with 25 bases between. Germline V lookup: CDR1 SQVTM, CDR2 ANQGSEA. The CDR3 is 16 residues long. Written as DNA, the CDR3 is TGCAGCGCTGGAGAACCGGAGGGGTCTACACTCTATGGCTACACCTTC. This gives the protein CSAGEPEGSTLYGYTF. Variable domain in full (rest from reference TRBV29-1 and TRBJ1-2): SAVISQKPSRDICQRGTSLTIQCQVDSQVTMMFWYRQQPGQSLTLIATANQGSEATYESGFVIDKFPISRPNLTFSTLTVSNMSPEDSSIYLCSAGEPEGSTLYGYTFGSGTRLTVV.

The V call is TRBV2, the J call TRBJ2-7, with D uncertain. V was cut by 8 bases and J by 0 bases, with 11 bases left in between. Germline V gives CDR1 SNHLY, CDR2 FYNNEI. The CDR3 is 13 residues long. The CDR3 protein is CASGRLDSYEQYF. Here the CDR3 DNA reads TGTGCCAGCGGCCGCCTTGACTCCTACGAGCAGTACTTC.

The chain employs TRBV5-1 and TRBJ1-1; a possible D gene is TRBD1 (6 bases). Deletions cut 4 bases from V and 2 bases from J, with 12 bases between. Germline assignment: CDR1 SGHRS and CDR2 YFSETQ. The CDR3 is 14 amino acids. The CDR3 reads CASSGTLQNTEAFF. In nucleotides, the CDR3 is TGCGCCAGCAGCGGGACACTCCAAAACACTGAAGCTTTCTTT.

This chain uses TRBV18 with TRBJ2-1; D tentatively fits TRBD1 or TRBD2 (6 bases each). CDR1 and CDR2 (germline): KGHSH, LQKENI. The V gene lost 11 bases and the J gene lost 1 base, with 18 bases spanning the gap. This CDR3 contains 15 residues. The CDR3 loop is CAGVGRRGSYNEQFF. CDR3 sequence (DNA): TGTGCCGGTGTCGGGCGGAGGGGGTCCTACAATGAGCAGTTCTTC.

This chain's CDR3 is CASSPETSGRTHEQYF. CDR3 nucleotides: TGCGCCAGCAGCCCGGAGACTAGCGGGAGGACCCACGAGCAGTACTTC. V gene TRBV5-1 combines with J gene TRBJ2-7; TRBD2 agrees at 13 bases. J gave up 5 bases and V 4 bases, and 9 bases lay outside the gene matches. The CDR3 length is 16 residues. CDR1 SGHRS and CDR2 YFSETQ come from the germline V gene.

The rearrangement links TRBV10-3 to TRBJ2-1, with 8 bases that match TRBD1. The germline CDR1 and CDR2 sequences are ENHRY and SYGVKD. Trimming removed 3 bases from V and 3 bases from J; junction bases left unmatched: 4. CDR3 size: 15 residues. CDR3 in amino acids: CAISESGTGYNEQFF. Here the CDR3 DNA reads TGTGCCATCAGTGAATCGGGGACAGGCTACAATGAGCAGTTCTTC.

Remarks on this clone: The junction differs from germline at one of its ends, possibly a read error. This chain joins TRBV27 and TRBJ2-2; weak D call: TRBD1 (6 bases). Germline CDR1 MNHEY, CDR2 SMNVEV (reference sequence). The CDR3 runs to 15 residues. CDR3 bases: TGTGCCAGCCGTTTAGGGCAGGGGCACACCGGGGAGCTGTTTTTT. This sequence encodes CASRLGQGHTGELFF.

The chain couples TRBV11-2 to TRBJ2-1; perhaps TRBD2 as D (5 bases). Germline V gene data show CDR1 as SGHAT and CDR2 as FQNNGV. This CDR3 contains 14 residues. Between the trimmed V and J ends, which lost 5 bases and 7 bases, there was a span of 15 bases. The CDR3, as DNA: TGTGCCAGCAGCGCACTCGGGCGAGGGAATGAGCAGTTCTTC. It specifies CASSALGRGNEQFF.

The V gene is TRBV7-9, the J gene TRBJ1-1; 8 bases line up with TRBD1. The CDR3 is made up of 12 amino acids. V was pared by 3 bases and J by 13 bases, with 7 bases of the junction left unmatched. Germline lookup yields CDR1 SEHNR and CDR2 FQNEAQ (reference sequence). The CDR3 DNA follows: TGTGCCAGCAGCTTCCGGGACAGGAAGGTTTTCTTT. This encodes CASSFRDRKVFF.

About this clone itself: Other DNA sequences in the sample encode the same CDR3. This sequence joins TRBV9 and TRBJ1-2; D uncertain. This CDR3 is built from 16 residues. Per germline, CDR1 SGDLS and CDR2 YYNGEE. V lost 0 bases and J 0 bases, leaving 12 bases between the germline ends. CDR3 nucleotide sequence: TGTGCCAGCAGCGTAGGGCCTGGGCCTACTAACTATGGCTACACCTTC. This translates into CASSVGPGPTNYGYTF.

The chain uses TRBV2 and TRBJ1-2, with D perhaps matching TRBD1 (5 bases). Germline V gene lookup returns CDR1 SNHLY and CDR2 FYNNEI. Deletions cut 7 bases from V and 3 bases from J, with 15 bases between. This CDR3 has 14 residues. Here the CDR3 reads CASTSRELYYGYTF. CDR3 nucleotides: TGTGCCAGCACCAGCAGGGAACTTTACTATGGCTACACCTTC.

V and J are TRBV5-5 and TRBJ2-3; TRBD2 matches 8 bases. Germline V gene sequence: CDR1 SGHKS, CDR2 YYEKEE (reference sequence). Trimming removed 4 bases from V and 0 bases from J; junction bases left unmatched: 13. The CDR3 consists of 18 residues. For the CDR3, the DNA is TGTGCCAGCAGCCCCGCCCCGGGACTAGGTGCTAGCACAGATACGCAGTATTTT. Its translation is CASSPAPGLGASTDTQYF. The complete variable domain, with remaining parts taken from reference TRBV5-5 and TRBJ2-3, reads DAGVTQSPTHLIKTRGQQVTLRCSPISGHKSVSWYQQVLGQGPQFIFQYYEKEERGRGNFPDRFSARQFPNYSSELNVNALLLGDSALYLCASSPAPGLGASTDTQYFGPGTRLTVL.

The chain recombines TRBV5-1 with TRBJ2-7, with 8 bases matching TRBD1. CDR1 and CDR2 (germline): SGHRS, YFSETQ. After removal of 4 bases from V and 2 bases from J, the junction contained 5 bases not matched to a gene. The CDR3 consists of 14 residues. DNA of the CDR3: TGCGCCAGCAGCACGGGACAGGCCGCCTACGAGCAGTACTTC. It codes for CASSTGQAAYEQYF.

The CDR3 protein is CASSEFWLSTDTQYF. DNA for the CDR3: TGTGCCAGCAGTGAATTTTGGCTTAGCACAGATACGCAGTATTTT. The chain joins TRBV6-4 to TRBJ2-3, with D unresolved. V was clipped by 3 bases and J by 0 bases, with 10 bases between them. Germline V gene lookup returns CDR1 MRHNA and CDR2 SNTAGT. The CDR3 spans 15 residues.